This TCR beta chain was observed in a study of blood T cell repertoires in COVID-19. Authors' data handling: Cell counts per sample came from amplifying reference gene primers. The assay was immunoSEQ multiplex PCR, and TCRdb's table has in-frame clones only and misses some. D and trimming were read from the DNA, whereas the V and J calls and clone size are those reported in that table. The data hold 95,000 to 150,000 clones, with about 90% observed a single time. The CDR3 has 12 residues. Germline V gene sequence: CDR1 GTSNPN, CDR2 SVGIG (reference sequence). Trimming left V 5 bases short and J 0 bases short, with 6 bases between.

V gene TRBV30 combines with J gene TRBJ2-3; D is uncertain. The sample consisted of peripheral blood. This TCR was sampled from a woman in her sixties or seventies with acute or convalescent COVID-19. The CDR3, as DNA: TGTGCCTGGGAACTAAGCACAGATACGCAGTATTTT. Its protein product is CAWELSTDTQYF.